This TCR beta chain was found in a study of blood T cell repertoires in COVID-19. Study in general: Acute and convalescent COVID-19 samples came from the United States, Italy and Spain. The analysed material was cDNA or gDNA that came from T cells, B-cell-depleted T cells, or PBMCs.

Original processing methods: How many nucleated cells were present was estimated from reference gene primer amplification. The assay was immunoSEQ multiplex PCR, and TCRdb's table has in-frame clones only and misses some. Clone size and the V and J calls come from that table; the DNA yielded D and trimming. The sample shows 200,000 to 250,000 clones, about 80% of them seen only once. The origin of this receptor is a woman aged 50 to 60 with acute or convalescent COVID-19. The sample was peripheral blood.

CDR3 DNA: TGCAGTGCTGAGGTCGGTTACGAGCAGTACTTC. Encoded protein: CSAEVGYEQYF. The chain couples TRBV20-1 to TRBJ2-7; D unclear. V shed 5 bases and J shed 4 bases, with 9 bases lying between them. The CDR3 totals 11 residues. The germline V gene encodes CDR1 DFQATT and CDR2 SNEGSKA (reference sequence).